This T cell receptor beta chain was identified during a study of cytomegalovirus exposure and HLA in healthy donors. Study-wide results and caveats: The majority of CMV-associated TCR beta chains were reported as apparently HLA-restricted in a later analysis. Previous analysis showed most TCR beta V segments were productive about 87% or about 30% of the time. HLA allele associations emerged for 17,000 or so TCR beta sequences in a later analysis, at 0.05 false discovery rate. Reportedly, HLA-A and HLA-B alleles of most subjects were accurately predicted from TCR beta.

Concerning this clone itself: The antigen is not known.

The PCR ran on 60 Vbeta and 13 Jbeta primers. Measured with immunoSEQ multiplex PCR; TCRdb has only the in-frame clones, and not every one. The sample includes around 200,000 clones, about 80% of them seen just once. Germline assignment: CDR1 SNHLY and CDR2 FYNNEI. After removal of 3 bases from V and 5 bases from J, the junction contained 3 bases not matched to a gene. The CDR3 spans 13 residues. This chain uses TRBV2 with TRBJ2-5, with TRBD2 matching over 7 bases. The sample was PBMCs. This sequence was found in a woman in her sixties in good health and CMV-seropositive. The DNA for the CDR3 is TGTGCCAGCAGTGATCCTAGCGGCGAGACCCAGTACTTC. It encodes CASSDPSGETQYF.